The T cell receptor (beta chain) under discussion was sequenced for a study of blood T cell repertoires in COVID-19. Study-wide context: The study drew acute and convalescent COVID-19 samples from the United States, Italy and Spain.

This clone showed up just a few times. Within the sample, other DNA sequences also encode this same CDR3. A Seattle source enrolled patients during active infection and followed them longitudinally. Germline V gene data show CDR1 as KGHSH and CDR2 as LQKENI. Unmatched junction bases numbered 0, after V lost 3 bases and J lost 0 bases. The CDR3 sequence is 14 residues long. The table came from immunoSEQ multiplex PCR; TCRdb's copy has only in-frame clones and leaves some out. The table lists around 270,000 clones, around 87% of them singletons. The chain combines TRBV18 with TRBJ2-7; 9 bases are shared with TRBD1. This TCR was recovered from a woman in her sixties with COVID-19, enrolled during active disease. The source material was peripheral blood. The CDR3 nucleotides read TGTGCCAGCTCACCGGGACAGGGCTCCTACGAGCAGTACTTC. Its translation: CASSPGQGSYEQYF.